Shown below are 11 T cell receptor beta chains from a single sample sequenced in a study of regulatory T cells in long-lasting Graves disease. In building TCR beta libraries, iRepertoire HTBI primers were used together with Arm-PCR of CDR3 regions. TCRdb reprocessed the multiplex PCR reads via MiXCR and lists one record per CDR3 protein. Here the sample spans 600,000 to 800,000 distinct CDR3 sequences, approximately 31% being singletons. Time point meaning: persistent/refractory GD, antithyroid drugs over 5 years with positive TRAb. The TCR library was made from RNA extracted from PBMCs. Sequencing was performed on peripheral blood mononuclear cells (PBMCs), taken when the disease was refractory, from a patient treated with antithyroid drugs. Receptors were obtained from a female donor with Graves disease.

In its sample, this clonotype was seen a few times. The gene calls are TRBV11-3 and TRBJ1-3; D is uncertain. Deletions cut 7 bases from V and 0 bases from J, with 10 bases between. This CDR3 region has 14 residues. The germline CDR1 and CDR2 sequences are SGHNT and YENEEA. CDR3 coding DNA: TGTGCCAGCAAAGAAGGTCCCTCTGGAAACACCATATATTTT. This gives the protein CASKEGPSGNTIYF.

The chain is built from TRBV6-1 and TRBJ1-2, with D possibly being TRBD1 (6 bases). CDR1 is MNHNS and CDR2 is SASEGT in the germline V gene. The ends were cut back, 6 bases at V and 5 bases at J, with 19 bases in the middle. The CDR3 sequence is 15 residues long. CDR3 loop: CASSDERGTMYGYTF. The CDR3 DNA is TGTGCCAGCAGCGACGAGAGGGGGACAATGTATGGCTACACCTTC.

V usage is TRBV5-1 and J usage is TRBJ2-1; D is uncertain. Trimming removed 3 bases at V and 5 bases at J, with 9 bases between. There are 13 residues in the CDR3. Germline CDR1 SGHRS, CDR2 YFSETQ. The CDR3 nucleotides are TGCGCCAGCAGCTGGCAGCGAAACAATGAGCAGTTCTTC. Residues: CASSWQRNNEQFF.

A few counts support this clonotype. The rearrangement links TRBV6-1 to TRBJ1-5, with 11 bases fitting TRBD1. The CDR3 consists of 15 residues. Looked up from germline, CDR1 is MNHNS and CDR2 is SASEGT. Trimming at V came to 5 bases and at J to 6 bases, leaving 6 bases not matched to a gene. CDR3 residues: CASSRGTGGIQPQHF. In DNA form, the CDR3 reads TGTGCCAGCAGTAGGGGGACAGGGGGTATTCAGCCCCAGCATTTT.

The rearrangement links TRBV4-1 to TRBJ2-7; 11 bases line up with TRBD2. This CDR3 comprises 15 residues. CDR1 and CDR2 (germline): MGHRA, YSYEKL. The V gene end was trimmed by 4 bases and the J gene end by 3 bases; junction bases not matched to a gene: 5. CDR3 nucleotides: TGCGCCAGCAGCCGAAGGGGACTAGCGGACTACGAGCAGTACTTC. This encodes CASSRRGLADYEQYF.

V gene TRBV20-1 combines with J gene TRBJ2-5; D is unresolved. Germline CDR1 reads DFQATT; CDR2 reads SNEGSKA (reference sequence). The V end was cut by 2 bases, the J end by 0 bases, with 7 bases between. The CDR3 sequence is 13 residues long. The DNA for the CDR3 is TGCAGTGCTAGACAGAGGTACCAAGAGACCCAGTACTTC. Residues: CSARQRYQETQYF.

This clonotype has only a few counts. This sequence may be a read error, since a much larger clone differs from it by one base. The rearrangement uses TRBV28 and TRBJ1-1; the D is unclear. The CDR3 has 12 residues. The ends were cut back, 3 bases at V and 4 bases at J, with 6 bases in the middle. Germline assignment: CDR1 MDHEN and CDR2 SYDVKM. As DNA, the CDR3 is TGTGCCAGCAGTTTCATGGGCACTGAAGCTTTCTTT. Translated, it gives CASSFMGTEAFF.

CDR3 loop: CASSPSMSGAKNIQYF. The CDR3 nucleotides are TGTGCCAGCTCACCAAGTATGTCAGGGGCCAAAAACATTCAGTACTTC. V usage is TRBV18 and J usage is TRBJ2-4, with D possibly TRBD1 on 5 matching bases. Germline-derived CDR1 and CDR2 are KGHSH and LQKENI. This CDR3 region has 16 residues. V was clipped by 2 bases and J by 1 base, with 12 bases between them.

The chain's CDR3 is CASSQSDRVEKLFF. In nucleotides, the CDR3 is TGTGCCAGCAGCCAGTCGGACAGGGTTGAAAAACTGTTTTTT. V and J are TRBV3-1 and TRBJ1-4, with 8 bases that match TRBD1. Germline CDR1 LGHDT, CDR2 YNNKEL (reference sequence). This CDR3 spans 14 amino acids. V dropped 3 bases and J dropped 7; count of bases not matched to a gene: 4.

This clonotype was seen a few times. This chain connects TRBV7-9 to TRBJ1-2; TRBD1 agrees at 10 bases. This CDR3 region has 15 residues. Germline CDR1 is SEHNR and CDR2 is FQNEAQ (reference sequence). With V trimmed by 10 bases and J by 0 bases, 8 bases remained unmatched. This CDR3 reads CAITDRGDTNYGYTF. CDR3 sequence (DNA): TGTGCCATCACGGACAGGGGGGATACTAACTATGGCTACACCTTC. The complete variable domain, with remaining parts taken from reference TRBV7-9 and TRBJ1-2, reads DTGVSQNPRHKITKRGQNVTFRCDPISEHNRLYWYRQTLGQGPEFLTYFQNEAQLEKSRLLSDRFSAERPKGSFSTLEIQRTEQGDSAMYLCAITDRGDTNYGYTFGSGTRLTVV.

This sequence joins TRBV20-1 and TRBJ2-7, with TRBD2 matching over 8 bases. Germline V CDR1 and CDR2: DFQATT, SNEGSKA (reference sequence). This CDR3 region has 14 residues. V gave up 2 bases and J gave up 6 bases; unmatched junction bases: 9. CDR3 sequence: CSARSPLAGGEQYF. CDR3 nucleotides: TGCAGTGCTAGAAGCCCCTTGGCGGGGGGCGAGCAGTACTTC.